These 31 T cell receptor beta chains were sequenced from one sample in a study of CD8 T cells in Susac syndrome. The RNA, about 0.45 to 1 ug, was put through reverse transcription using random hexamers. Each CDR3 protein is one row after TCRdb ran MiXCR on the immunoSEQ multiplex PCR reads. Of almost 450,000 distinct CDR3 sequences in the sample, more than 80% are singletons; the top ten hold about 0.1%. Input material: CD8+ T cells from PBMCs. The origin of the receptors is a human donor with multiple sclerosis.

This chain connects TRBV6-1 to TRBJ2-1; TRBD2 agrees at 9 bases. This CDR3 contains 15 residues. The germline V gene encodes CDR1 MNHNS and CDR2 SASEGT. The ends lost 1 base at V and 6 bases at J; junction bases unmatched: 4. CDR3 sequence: CASSEEAGGGNEQFF. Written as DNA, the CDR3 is TGTGCCAGCAGTGAAGAGGCGGGAGGGGGCAATGAGCAGTTCTTC.

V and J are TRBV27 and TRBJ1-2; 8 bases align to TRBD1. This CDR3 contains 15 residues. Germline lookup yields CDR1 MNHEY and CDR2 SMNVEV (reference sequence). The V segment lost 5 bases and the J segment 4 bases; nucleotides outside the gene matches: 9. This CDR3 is CASSPGQGFSYGYTF. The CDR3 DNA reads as TGTGCCAGCAGTCCAGGACAGGGCTTCAGCTATGGCTACACCTTC.

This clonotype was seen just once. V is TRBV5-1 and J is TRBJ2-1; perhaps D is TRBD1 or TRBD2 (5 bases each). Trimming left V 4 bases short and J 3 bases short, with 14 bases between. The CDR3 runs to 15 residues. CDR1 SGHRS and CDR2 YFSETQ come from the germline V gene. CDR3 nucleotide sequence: TGCGCCAGCAGCCGCCGGGACCAAGGCTACAATGAGCAGTTCTTC. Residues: CASSRRDQGYNEQFF. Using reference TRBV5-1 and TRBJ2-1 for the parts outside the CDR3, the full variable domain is KAGVTQTPRYLIKTRGQQVTLSCSPISGHRSVSWYQQTPGQGLQFLFEYFSETQRNKGNFPGRFSGRQFSNSRSEMNVSTLELGDSALYLCASSRRDQGYNEQFFGPGTRLTVL.

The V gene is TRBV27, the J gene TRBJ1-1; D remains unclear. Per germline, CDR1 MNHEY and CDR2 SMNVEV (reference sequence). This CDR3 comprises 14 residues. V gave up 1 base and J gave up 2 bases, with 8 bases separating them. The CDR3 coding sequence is TGTGCCAGCAGTTTATTCCGGGGAAACACTGAAGCTTTCTTT. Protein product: CASSLFRGNTEAFF.

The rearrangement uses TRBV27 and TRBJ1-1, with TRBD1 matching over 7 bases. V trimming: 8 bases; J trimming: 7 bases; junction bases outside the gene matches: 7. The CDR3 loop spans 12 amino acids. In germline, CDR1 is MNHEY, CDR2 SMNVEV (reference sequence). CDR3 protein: CASFLQGGEAFF. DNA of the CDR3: TGTGCCAGCTTCCTTCAGGGGGGTGAAGCTTTCTTT.

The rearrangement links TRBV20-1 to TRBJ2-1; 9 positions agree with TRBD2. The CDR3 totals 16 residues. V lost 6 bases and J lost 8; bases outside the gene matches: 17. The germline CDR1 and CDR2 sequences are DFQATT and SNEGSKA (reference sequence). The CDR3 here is CSAKRLAGRVVYEQFF. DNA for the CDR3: TGCAGTGCAAAGCGGCTAGCGGGAAGGGTTGTGTATGAGCAGTTCTTC.

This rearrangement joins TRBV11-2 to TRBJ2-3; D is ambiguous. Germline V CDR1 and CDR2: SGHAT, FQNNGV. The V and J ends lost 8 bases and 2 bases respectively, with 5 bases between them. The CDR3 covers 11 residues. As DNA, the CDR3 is TGTGCCAGCGAAGTCACAGATACGCAGTATTTT. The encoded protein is CASEVTDTQYF.

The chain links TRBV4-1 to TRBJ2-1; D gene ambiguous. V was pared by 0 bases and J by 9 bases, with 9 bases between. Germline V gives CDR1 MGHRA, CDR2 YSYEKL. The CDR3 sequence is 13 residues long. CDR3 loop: CASSQERDIEQFF. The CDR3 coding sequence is TGCGCCAGCAGCCAAGAAAGGGATATTGAGCAGTTCTTC.

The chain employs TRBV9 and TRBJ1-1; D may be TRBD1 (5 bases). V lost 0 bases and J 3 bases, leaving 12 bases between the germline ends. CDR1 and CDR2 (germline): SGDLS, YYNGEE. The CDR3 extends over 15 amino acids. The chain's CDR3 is CASSVGVAGYTEAFF. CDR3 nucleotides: TGTGCCAGCAGCGTAGGGGTCGCAGGGTACACTGAAGCTTTCTTT.

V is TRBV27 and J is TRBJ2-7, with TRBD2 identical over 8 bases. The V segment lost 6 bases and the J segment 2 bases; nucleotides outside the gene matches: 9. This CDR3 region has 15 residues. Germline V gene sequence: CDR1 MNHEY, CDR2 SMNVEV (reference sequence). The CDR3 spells CASRPLADKPYEQYF. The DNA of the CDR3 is TGTGCCAGCAGACCACTAGCGGACAAACCCTACGAGCAGTACTTC.

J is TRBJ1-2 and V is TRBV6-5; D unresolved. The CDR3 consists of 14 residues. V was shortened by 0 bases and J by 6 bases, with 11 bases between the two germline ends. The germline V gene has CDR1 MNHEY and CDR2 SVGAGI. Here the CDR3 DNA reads TGTGCCAGCAGTTACTCACCTACAGTCCATGGCTACACCTTC. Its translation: CASSYSPTVHGYTF.

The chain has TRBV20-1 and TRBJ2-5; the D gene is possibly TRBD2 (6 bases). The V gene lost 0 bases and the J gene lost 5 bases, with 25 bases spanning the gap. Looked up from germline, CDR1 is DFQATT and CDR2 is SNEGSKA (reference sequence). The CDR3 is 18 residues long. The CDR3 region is CSARDWSPRRAATETQYF. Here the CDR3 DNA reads TGCAGTGCTAGAGATTGGAGTCCCCGGAGGGCAGCAACGGAGACCCAGTACTTC.

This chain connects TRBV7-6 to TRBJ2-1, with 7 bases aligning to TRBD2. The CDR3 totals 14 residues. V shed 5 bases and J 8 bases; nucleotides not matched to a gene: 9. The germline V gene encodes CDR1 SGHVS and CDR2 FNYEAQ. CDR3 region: CASSPKRGVDEQFF. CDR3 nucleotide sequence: TGTGCCAGCAGCCCAAAGCGGGGAGTAGATGAGCAGTTCTTC. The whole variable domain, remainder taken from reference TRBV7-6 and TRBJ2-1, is GAGVSQSPRYKVTKRGQDVALRCDPISGHVSLYWYRQALGQGPEFLTYFNYEAQQDKSGLPNDRFSAERPEGSISTLTIQRTEQRDSAMYRCASSPKRGVDEQFFGPGTRLTVL.

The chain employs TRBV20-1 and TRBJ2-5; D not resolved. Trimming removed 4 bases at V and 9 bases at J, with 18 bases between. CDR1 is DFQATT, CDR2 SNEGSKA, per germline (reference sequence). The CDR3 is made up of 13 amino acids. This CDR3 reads CSANGAGRLAQYF. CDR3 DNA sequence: TGCAGTGCTAATGGCGCTGGACGGTTGGCCCAGTACTTC.

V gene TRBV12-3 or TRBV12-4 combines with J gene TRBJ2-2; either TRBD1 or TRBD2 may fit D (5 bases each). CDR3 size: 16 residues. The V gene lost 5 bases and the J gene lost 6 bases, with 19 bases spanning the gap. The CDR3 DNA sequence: TGTGCCAGCAGTCACTCACGGGACGGTATAGCCGGGGAGCTGTTTTTT. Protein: CASSHSRDGIAGELFF.

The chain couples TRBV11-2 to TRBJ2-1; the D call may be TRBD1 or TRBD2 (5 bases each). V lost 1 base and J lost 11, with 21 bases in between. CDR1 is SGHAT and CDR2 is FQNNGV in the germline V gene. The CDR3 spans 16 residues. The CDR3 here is CASSLVEVWGSDQQFF. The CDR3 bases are TGTGCCAGCAGCTTAGTTGAGGTATGGGGGTCTGATCAGCAGTTCTTC.

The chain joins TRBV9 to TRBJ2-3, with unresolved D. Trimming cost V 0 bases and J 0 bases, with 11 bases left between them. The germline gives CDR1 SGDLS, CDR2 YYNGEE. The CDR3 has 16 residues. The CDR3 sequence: CASSVEPGFSTDTQYF. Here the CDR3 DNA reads TGTGCCAGCAGCGTAGAACCCGGGTTCAGCACAGATACGCAGTATTTT.

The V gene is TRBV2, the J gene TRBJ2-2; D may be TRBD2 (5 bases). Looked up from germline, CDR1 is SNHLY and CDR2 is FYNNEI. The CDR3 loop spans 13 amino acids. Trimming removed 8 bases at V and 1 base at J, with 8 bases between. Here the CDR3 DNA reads TGTGCCAGCGAGGGCCTGAACACCGGGGAGCTGTTTTTT. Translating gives CASEGLNTGELFF.

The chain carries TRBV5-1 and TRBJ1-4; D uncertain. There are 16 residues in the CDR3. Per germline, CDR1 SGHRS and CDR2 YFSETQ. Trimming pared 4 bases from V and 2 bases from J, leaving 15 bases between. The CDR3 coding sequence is TGCGCCAGCAGCCCTCGTCCCATTTCGACTAATGAAAAACTGTTTTTT. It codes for CASSPRPISTNEKLFF.

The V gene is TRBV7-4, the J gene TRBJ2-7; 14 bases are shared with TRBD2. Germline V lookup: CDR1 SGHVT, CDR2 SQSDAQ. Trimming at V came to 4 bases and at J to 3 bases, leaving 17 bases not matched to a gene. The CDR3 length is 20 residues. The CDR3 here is CASSYRPGLAGERMDYEQYF. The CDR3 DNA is TGTGCCAGCAGCTACCGACCGGGACTAGCGGGGGAAAGGATGGACTACGAGCAGTACTTC. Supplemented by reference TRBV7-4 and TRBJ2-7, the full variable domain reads GAGVSQSPRYKVAKRGRDVALRCDSISGHVTLYWYRQTLGQGSEVLTYSQSDAQRDKSGRPSGRFSAERPERSVSTLKIQRTEQGDSAVYLCASSYRPGLAGERMDYEQYFGPGTRLTVT.

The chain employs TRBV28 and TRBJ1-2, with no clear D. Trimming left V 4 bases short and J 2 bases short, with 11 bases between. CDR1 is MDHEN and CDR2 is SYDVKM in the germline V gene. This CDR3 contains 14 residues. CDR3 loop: CASSSTRTNYGYTF. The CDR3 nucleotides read TGTGCCAGCAGTTCAACTAGGACCAACTATGGCTACACCTTC.

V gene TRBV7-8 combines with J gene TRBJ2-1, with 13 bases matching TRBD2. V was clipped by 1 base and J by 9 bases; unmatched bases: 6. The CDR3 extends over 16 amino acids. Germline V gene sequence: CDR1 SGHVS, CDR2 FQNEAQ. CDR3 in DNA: TGTGCCAGCAGCTTAGTTGGCAGGACTAGCGGGGGTGAGCAGTTCTTC. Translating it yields CASSLVGRTSGGEQFF.

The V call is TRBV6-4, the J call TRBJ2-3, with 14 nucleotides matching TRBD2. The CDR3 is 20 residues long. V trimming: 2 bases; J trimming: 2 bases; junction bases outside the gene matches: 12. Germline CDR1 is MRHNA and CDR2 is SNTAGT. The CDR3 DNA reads TGTGCCAGCAGTGACCCTTACTGGACTAGCGGGGGGTCCGACACAGATACGCAGTATTTT. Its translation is CASSDPYWTSGGSDTDTQYF.

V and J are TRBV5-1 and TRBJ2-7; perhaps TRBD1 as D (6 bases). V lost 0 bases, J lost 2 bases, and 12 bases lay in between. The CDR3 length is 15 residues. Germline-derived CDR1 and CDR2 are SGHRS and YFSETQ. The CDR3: CASSLDWGPAYEQYF. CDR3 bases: TGCGCCAGCAGCTTGGACTGGGGGCCGGCCTACGAGCAGTACTTC.

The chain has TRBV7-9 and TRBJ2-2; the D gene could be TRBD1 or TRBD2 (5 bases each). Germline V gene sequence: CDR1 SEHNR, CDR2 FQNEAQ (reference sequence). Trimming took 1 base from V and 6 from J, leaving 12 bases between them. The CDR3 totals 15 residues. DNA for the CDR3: TGTGCCAGCAGCTTAGAGCAGGGAGTGGCCGGGGAGCTGTTTTTT. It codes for CASSLEQGVAGELFF.

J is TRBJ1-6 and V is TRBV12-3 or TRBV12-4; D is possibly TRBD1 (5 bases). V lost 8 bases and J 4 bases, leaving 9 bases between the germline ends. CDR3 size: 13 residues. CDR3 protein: CASRGAYNSPLHF. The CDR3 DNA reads TGTGCCAGCCGGGGCGCTTATAATTCACCCCTCCACTTT.

The CDR3 DNA is TGTGCCAGCAGCGTAGCGGGGGACGGGAACTCTGGAAACACCATATATTTT. It encodes CASSVAGDGNSGNTIYF. The rearrangement joins TRBV9 to TRBJ1-3, with D tentatively TRBD1 (5 bases). From germline, CDR1 is SGDLS and CDR2 YYNGEE. The CDR3 loop spans 17 amino acids. Trimming removed 0 bases at V and 0 bases at J, with 13 bases between.

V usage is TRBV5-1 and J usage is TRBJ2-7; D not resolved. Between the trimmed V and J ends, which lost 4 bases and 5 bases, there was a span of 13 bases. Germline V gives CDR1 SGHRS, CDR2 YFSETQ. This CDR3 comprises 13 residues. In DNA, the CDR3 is TGCGCCAGCAGCGCATCGGCGGCAGACGAGCAGTACTTC. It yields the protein CASSASAADEQYF.

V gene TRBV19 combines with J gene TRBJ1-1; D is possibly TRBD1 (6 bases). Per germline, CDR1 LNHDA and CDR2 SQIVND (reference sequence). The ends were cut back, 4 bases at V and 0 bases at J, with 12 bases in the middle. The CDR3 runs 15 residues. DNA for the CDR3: TGTGCCAGTAGTACGACAGGTGTGATGAACACTGAAGCTTTCTTT. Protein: CASSTTGVMNTEAFF.

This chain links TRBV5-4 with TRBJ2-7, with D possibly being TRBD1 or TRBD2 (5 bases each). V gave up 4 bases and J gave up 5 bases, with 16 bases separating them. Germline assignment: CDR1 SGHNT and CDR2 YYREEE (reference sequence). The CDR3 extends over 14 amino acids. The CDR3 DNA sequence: TGTGCCAGCAGCGCGGGCCCAGGGCTGGACGAGCAGTACTTC. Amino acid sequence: CASSAGPGLDEQYF.

In DNA, the CDR3 is TGTGCCAGCAGCGTAGCTCCGGGACTAGAAGAGACCCAGTACTTC. This translates into CASSVAPGLEETQYF. The chain couples TRBV9 to TRBJ2-5; TRBD2 aligns across 8 bases. Germline CDR1 and CDR2: SGDLS and YYNGEE. J gave up 3 bases and V 0 bases, and 4 bases lay outside the gene matches. CDR3 length: 15 amino acids.